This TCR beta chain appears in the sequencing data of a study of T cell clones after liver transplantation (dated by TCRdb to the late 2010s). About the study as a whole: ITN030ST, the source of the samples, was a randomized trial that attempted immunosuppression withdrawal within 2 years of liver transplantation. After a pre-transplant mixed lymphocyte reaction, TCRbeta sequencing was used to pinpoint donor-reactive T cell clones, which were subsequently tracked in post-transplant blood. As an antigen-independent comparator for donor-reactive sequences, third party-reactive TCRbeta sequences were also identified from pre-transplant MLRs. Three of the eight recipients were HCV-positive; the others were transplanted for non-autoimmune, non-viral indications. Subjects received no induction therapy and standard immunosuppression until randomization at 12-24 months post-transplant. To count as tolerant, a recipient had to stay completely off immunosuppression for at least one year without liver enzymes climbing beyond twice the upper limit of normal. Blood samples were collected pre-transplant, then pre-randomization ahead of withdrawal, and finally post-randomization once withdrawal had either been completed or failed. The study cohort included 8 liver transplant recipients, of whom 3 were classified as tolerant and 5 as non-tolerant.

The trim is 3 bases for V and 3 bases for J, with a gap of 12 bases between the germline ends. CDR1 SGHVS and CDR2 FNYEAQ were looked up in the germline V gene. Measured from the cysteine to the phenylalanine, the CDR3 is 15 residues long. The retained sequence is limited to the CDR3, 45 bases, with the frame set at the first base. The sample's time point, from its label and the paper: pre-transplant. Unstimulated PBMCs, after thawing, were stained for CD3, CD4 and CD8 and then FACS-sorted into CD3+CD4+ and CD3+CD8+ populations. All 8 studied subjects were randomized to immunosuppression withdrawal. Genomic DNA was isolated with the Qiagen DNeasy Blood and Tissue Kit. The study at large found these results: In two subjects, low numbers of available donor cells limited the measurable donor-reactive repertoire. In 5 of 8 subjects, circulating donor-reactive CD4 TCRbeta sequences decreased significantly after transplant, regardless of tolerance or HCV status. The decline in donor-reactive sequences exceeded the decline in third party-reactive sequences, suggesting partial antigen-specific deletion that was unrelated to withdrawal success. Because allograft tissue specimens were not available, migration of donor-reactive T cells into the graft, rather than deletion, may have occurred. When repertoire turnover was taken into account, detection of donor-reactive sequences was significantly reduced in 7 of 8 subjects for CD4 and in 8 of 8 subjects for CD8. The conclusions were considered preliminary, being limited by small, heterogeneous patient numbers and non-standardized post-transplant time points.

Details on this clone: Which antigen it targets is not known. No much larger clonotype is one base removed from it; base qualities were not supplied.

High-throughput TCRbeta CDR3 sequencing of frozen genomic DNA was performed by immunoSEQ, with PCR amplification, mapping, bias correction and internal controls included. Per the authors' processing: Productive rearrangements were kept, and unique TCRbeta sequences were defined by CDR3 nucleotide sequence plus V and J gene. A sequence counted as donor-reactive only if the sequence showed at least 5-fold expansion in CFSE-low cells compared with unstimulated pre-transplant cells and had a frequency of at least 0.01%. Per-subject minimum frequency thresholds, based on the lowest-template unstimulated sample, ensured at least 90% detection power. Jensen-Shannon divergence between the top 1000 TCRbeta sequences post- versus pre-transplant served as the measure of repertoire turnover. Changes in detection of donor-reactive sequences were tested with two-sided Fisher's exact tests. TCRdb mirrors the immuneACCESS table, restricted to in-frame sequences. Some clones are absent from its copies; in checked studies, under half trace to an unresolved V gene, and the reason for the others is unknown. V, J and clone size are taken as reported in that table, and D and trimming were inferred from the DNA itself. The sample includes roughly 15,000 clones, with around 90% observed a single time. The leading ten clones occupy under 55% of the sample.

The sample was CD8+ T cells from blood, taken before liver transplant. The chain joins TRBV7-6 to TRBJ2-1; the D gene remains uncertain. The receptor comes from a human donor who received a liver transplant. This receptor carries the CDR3 CASSFLSAGYNEQFF. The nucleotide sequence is TGTGCCAGCAGCTTTCTATCGGCAGGCTACAATGAGCAGTTCTTC.